One and the same sample provided the 8 T cell receptor beta chains below, sequenced in a study of T cells in Graves' hyperthyroidism and ophthalmopathy. Researchers took RNA transcripts and amplified the TCR beta CDR3 regions from them. HTBI primers were used for first-round RT-PCR of the TCR CDR3. TCRdb itself ran the multiplex PCR reads through MiXCR, one entry per CDR3 protein. Of over 500,000 distinct CDR3 sequences detected, 17% appear once; the ten largest clones hold roughly 15%. The sequenced sample was blood. The receptors come from a woman younger than 30 with Graves' ophthalmopathy.

A remark on this clonotype: This may be a read error, as it is one base from a much larger clone. V is TRBV3-1 and J is TRBJ1-1; no clear D gene. With 5 bases removed from V and 6 bases from J, the gap between germline ends came to 19 bases. The CDR3 is made up of 15 amino acids. The V gene's germline CDR1 is LGHDT and CDR2 YNNKEL (reference sequence). CDR3 bases: TGTGCCAGCAGCTCCCAAGTTAACGGTGGCGCTGAAGCTTTCTTT. It specifies CASSSQVNGGAEAFF.

This clonotype was counted ten times or more. The chain recombines TRBV11-2 with TRBJ1-1; D is unclear. Germline CDR1 reads SGHAT; CDR2 reads FQNNGV. Deletions cut 1 base from V and 0 bases from J, with 18 bases between. The CDR3 totals 18 residues. CDR3 nucleotide sequence: TGTGCCAGCAGCTTAGTCAGAACCCCCAGAAATCTGAACACTGAAGCTTTCTTT. As protein: CASSLVRTPRNLNTEAFF.

This clonotype was seen repeatedly, ten times or more. The chain couples TRBV2 to TRBJ2-5, with TRBD2 identical over 14 bases. The V gene end was trimmed by 10 bases and the J gene end by 3 bases; junction bases not matched to a gene: 10. Germline CDR1 and CDR2: SNHLY and FYNNEI. The CDR3 has 16 amino acids. DNA of the CDR3: TGTGCCATAGGGACTAGCGGGGGCGCTCGAAAAGAGACCCAGTACTTC. Translating it yields CAIGTSGGARKETQYF.

This clonotype came up many times. The chain has TRBV3-1 and TRBJ1-2; TRBD1 matches at 8 bases. Germline CDR1 is LGHDT and CDR2 is YNNKEL (reference sequence). The CDR3 consists of 13 residues. V lost 7 bases, J lost 6 bases, and 7 bases stayed unmatched. The CDR3 protein is CASTRTGQDGYTF. DNA of the CDR3: TGTGCCAGCACCCGGACAGGGCAGGATGGCTACACCTTC.

This clonotype was observed at least ten times. This chain connects TRBV5-1 to TRBJ1-1; maybe TRBD1 (5 bases). V was clipped by 3 bases and J by 6 bases, with 9 bases between them. The CDR3 totals 12 residues. CDR1 and CDR2 from the germline V gene are SGHRS and YFSETQ. In DNA, the CDR3 is TGCGCCAGCAGCTGGGACGGCTCTGAAGCTTTCTTT. This sequence encodes CASSWDGSEAFF.

This clonotype was observed at least ten times. V and J are TRBV7-9 and TRBJ2-7; unclear D gene. The CDR3 extends over 15 amino acids. Per the germline V gene, CDR1 is SEHNR and CDR2 is FQNEAQ (reference sequence). Trimming took 3 bases from V and 3 from J, leaving 15 bases between them. CDR3 loop: CASSFPERGDYEQYF. DNA of the CDR3: TGTGCCAGCAGCTTCCCCGAACGAGGTGACTACGAGCAGTACTTC.

The chain couples TRBV3-1 to TRBJ1-1; D is uncertain. The V gene lost 1 base and the J gene lost 3 bases, with 15 bases spanning the gap. The germline CDR1 and CDR2 sequences are LGHDT and YNNKEL (reference sequence). This CDR3 region has 16 residues. CDR3 DNA sequence: TGTGCCAGCAGCCAAGGACCTCCCCATTGGTACACTGAAGCTTTCTTT. Protein product: CASSQGPPHWYTEAFF. The variable domain in full, with the rest retrieved from reference TRBV3-1 and TRBJ1-1, is DTAVSQTPKYLVTQMGNDKSIKCEQNLGHDTMYWYKQDSKKFLKIMFSYNNKELIINETVPNRFSPKSPDKAHLNLHINSLELGDSAVYFCASSQGPPHWYTEAFFGQGTRLTVV.

This clonotype was found many times. The V call is TRBV11-2, the J call TRBJ1-6; 7 bases are a match to TRBD1. In germline, CDR1 is SGHAT, CDR2 FQNNGV. The V and J ends lost 3 bases and 6 bases, in that order; junction bases with no gene match: 2. This CDR3 region has 14 residues. CDR3 bases: TGTGCCAGCAGCTTCCGGGACAGTAATTCACCCCTCCACTTT. Amino acids: CASSFRDSNSPLHF.